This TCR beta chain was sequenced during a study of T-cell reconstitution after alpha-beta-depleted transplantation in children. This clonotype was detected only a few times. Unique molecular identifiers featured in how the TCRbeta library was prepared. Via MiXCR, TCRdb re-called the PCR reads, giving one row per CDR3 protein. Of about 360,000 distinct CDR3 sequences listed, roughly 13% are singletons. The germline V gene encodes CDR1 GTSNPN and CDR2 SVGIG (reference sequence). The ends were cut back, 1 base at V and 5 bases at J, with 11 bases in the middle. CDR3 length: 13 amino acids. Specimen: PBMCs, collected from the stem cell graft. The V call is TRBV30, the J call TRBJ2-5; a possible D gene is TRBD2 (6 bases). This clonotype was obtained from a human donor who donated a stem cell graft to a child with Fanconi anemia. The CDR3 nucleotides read TGTGCCTGGAGTGGTCACAGCGGGGAGACCCAGTACTTC. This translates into CAWSGHSGETQYF.